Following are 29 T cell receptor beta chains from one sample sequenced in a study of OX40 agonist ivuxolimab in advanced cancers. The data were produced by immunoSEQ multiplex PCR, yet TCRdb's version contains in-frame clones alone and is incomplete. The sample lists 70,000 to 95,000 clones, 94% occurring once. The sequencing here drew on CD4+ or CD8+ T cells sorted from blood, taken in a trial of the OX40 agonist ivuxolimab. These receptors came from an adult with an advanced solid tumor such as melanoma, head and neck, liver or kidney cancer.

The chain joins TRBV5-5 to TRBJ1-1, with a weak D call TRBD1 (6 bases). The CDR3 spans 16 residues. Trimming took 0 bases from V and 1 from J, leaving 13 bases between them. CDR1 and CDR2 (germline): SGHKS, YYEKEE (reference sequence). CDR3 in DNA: TGTGCCAGCAGCTTGGTAGGGGGTTTGGAGAACACTGAAGCTTTCTTT. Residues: CASSLVGGLENTEAFF.

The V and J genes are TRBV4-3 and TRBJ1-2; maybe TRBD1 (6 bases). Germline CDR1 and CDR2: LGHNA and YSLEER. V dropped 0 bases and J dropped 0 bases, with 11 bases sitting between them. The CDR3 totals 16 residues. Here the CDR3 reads CASSQERQDTNYGYTF. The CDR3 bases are TGCGCCAGCAGCCAAGAGAGACAGGACACTAACTATGGCTACACCTTC.

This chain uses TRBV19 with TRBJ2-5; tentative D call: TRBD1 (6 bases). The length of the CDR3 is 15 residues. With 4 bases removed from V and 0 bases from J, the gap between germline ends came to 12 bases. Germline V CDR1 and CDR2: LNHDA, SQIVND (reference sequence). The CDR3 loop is CASSTQGLYQETQYF. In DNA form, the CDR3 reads TGTGCCAGTAGTACGCAGGGGCTGTACCAAGAGACCCAGTACTTC. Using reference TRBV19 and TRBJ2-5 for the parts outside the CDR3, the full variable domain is DGGITQSPKYLFRKEGQNVTLSCEQNLNHDAMYWYRQDPGQGLRLIYYSQIVNDFQKGDIAEGYSVSREKKESFPLTVTSAQKNPTAFYLCASSTQGLYQETQYFGPGTRLLVL.

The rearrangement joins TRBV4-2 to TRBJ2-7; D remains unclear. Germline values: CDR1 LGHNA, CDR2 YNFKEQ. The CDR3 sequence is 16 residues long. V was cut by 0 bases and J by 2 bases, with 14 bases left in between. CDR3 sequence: CASSQDSTTEAYEQYF. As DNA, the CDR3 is TGTGCCAGCAGCCAAGATTCCACTACTGAAGCCTACGAGCAGTACTTC.

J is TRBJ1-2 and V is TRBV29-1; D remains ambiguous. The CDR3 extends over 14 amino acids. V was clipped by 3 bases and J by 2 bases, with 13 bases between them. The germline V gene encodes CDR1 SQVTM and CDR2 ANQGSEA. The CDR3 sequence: CSVDLGRLNYGYTF. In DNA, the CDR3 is TGCAGCGTTGATCTAGGGCGCTTAAACTATGGCTACACCTTC.

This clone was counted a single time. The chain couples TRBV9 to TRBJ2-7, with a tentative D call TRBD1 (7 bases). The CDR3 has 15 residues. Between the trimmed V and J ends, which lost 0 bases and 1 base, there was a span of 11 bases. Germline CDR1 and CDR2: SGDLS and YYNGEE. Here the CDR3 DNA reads TGTGCCAGCAGCGTAGAGGCAGGGGGGTCCTACGAGCAGTACTTC. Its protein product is CASSVEAGGSYEQYF.

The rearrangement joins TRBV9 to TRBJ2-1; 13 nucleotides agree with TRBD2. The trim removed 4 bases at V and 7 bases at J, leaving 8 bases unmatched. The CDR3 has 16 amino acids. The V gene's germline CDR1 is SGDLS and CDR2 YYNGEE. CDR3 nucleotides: TGTGCCAGCAGCCCCGAGGGACTAGCGGGATCGAATGAGCAGTTCTTC. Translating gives CASSPEGLAGSNEQFF. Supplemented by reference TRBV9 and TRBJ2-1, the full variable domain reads DSGVTQTPKHLITATGQRVTLRCSPRSGDLSVYWYQQSLDQGLQFLIQYYNGEERAKGNILERFSAQQFPDLHSELNLSSLELGDSALYFCASSPEGLAGSNEQFFGPGTRLTVL.

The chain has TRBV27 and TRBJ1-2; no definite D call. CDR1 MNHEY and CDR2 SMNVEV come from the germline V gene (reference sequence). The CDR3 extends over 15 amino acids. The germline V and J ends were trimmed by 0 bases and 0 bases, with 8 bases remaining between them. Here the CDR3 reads CASSLSVVPNYGYTF. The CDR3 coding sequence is TGTGCCAGCAGTTTATCTGTGGTACCTAACTATGGCTACACCTTC.

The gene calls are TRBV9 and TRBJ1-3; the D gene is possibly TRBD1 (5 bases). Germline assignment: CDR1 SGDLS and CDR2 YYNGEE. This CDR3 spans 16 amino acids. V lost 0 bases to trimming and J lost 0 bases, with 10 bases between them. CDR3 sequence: CASSVEGQGSGNTIYF. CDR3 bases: TGTGCCAGCAGCGTAGAGGGTCAGGGCTCTGGAAACACCATATATTTT.

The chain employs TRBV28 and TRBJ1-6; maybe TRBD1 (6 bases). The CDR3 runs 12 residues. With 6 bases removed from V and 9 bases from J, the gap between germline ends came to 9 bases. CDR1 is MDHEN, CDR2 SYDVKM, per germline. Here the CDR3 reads CASSSGASPLHF. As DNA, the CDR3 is TGTGCCAGCAGCTCGGGGGCTTCACCCCTCCACTTT.

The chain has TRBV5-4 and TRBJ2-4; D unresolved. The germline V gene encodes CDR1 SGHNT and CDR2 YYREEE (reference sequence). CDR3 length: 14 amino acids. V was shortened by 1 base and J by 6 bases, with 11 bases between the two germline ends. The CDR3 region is CASSLWGTPNIQYF. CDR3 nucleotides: TGTGCCAGCAGCTTGTGGGGAACACCAAACATTCAGTACTTC.

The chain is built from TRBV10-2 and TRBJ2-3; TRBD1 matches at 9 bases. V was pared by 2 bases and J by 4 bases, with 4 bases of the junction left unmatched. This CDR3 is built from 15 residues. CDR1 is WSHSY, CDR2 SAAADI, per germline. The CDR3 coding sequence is TGCGCCAGCAGTGAGAGGGACAGGGTAGCAGATACGCAGTATTTT. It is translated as CASSERDRVADTQYF.

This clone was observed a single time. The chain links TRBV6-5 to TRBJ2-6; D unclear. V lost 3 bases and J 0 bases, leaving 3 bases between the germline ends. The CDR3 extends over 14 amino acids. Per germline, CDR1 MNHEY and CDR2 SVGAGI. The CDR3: CASSYSSGANVLTF. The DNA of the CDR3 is TGTGCCAGCAGTTATAGCTCTGGGGCCAACGTCCTGACTTTC.

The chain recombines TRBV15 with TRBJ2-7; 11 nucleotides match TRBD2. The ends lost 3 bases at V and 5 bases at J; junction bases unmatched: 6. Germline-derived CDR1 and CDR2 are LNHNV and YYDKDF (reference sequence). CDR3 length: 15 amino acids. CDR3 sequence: CATSRFSGGADEQYF. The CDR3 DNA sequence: TGTGCCACCAGCAGGTTTAGCGGGGGGGCGGACGAGCAGTACTTC.

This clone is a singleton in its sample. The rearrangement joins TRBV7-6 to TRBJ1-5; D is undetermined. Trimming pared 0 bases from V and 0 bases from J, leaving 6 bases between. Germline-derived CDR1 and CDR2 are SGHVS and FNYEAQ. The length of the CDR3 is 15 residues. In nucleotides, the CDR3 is TGTGCCAGCAGCTTAGCGGAGGATAGCAATCAGCCCCAGCATTTT. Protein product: CASSLAEDSNQPQHF.

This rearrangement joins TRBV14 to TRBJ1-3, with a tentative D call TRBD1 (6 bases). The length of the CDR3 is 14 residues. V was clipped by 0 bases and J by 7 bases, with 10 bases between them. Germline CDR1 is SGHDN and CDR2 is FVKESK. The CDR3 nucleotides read TGTGCCAGCAGCCAAGAATGGGGGCCCAACACCATATATTTT. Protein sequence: CASSQEWGPNTIYF.

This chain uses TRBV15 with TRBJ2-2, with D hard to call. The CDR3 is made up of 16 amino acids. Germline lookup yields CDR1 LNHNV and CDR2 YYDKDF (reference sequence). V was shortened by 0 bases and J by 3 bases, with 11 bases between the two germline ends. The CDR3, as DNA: TGTGCCACCAGCAGAGAGGCCGGGTTGGACACCGGGGAGCTGTTTTTT. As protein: CATSREAGLDTGELFF.

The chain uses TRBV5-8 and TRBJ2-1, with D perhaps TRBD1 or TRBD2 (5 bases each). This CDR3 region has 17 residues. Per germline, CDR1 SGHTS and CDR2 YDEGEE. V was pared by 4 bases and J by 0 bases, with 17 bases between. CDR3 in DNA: TGTGCCAGCAGCCTGCTTTCCGGGGCAATCTCCTACAATGAGCAGTTCTTC. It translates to CASSLLSGAISYNEQFF. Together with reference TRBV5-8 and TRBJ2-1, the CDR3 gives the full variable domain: EAGVTQSPTHLIKTRGQQATLRCSPISGHTSVYWYQQALGLGLQFLLWYDEGEERNRGNFPPRFSGRQFPNYSSELNVNALELEDSALYLCASSLLSGAISYNEQFFGPGTRLTVL.

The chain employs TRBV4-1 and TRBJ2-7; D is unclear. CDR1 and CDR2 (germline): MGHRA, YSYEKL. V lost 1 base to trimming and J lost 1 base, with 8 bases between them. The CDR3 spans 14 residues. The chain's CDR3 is CASSQVLPSYEQYF. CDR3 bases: TGCGCCAGCAGCCAAGTATTGCCTTCCTACGAGCAGTACTTC.

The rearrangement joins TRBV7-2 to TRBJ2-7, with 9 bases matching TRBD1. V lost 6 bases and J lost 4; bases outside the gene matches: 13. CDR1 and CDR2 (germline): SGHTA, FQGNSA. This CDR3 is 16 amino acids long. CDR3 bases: TGTGCCAGCAGTTCACCAACCGGACAGGGGAGGTACGAGCAGTACTTC. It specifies CASSSPTGQGRYEQYF.

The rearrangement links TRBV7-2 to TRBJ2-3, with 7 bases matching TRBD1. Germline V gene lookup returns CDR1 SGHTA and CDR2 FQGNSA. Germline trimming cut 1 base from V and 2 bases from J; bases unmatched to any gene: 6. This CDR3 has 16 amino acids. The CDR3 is CASSLDKTGITDTQYF. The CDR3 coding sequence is TGTGCCAGCAGCTTAGACAAGACAGGGATCACAGATACGCAGTATTTT.

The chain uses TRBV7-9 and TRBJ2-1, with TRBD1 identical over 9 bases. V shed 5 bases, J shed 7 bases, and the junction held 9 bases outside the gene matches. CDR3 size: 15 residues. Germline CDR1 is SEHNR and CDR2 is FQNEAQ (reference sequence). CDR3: CASSPSGTGMNEQFF. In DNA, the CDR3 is TGTGCCAGCAGCCCCTCCGGGACAGGGATGAATGAGCAGTTCTTC.

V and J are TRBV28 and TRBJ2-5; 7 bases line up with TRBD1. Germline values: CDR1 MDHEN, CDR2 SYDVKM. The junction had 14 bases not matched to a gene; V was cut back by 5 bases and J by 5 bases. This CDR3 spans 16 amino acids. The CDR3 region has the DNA TGTGCCAGCAGTCCTACCGACAGGGACGACTTCGAGACCCAGTACTTC. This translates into CASSPTDRDDFETQYF.

The CDR3 DNA reads as TGTGCCAGCAGCTTAGCGGAAGGGGGTAGCACTGAAGCTTTCTTT. Its protein is CASSLAEGGSTEAFF. The chain recombines TRBV7-9 with TRBJ1-1; D is possibly TRBD1 (6 bases). Between the trimmed V and J ends, which lost 0 bases and 4 bases, there was a span of 12 bases. This CDR3 is 15 amino acids long. In germline, CDR1 is SEHNR, CDR2 FQNEAQ (reference sequence).

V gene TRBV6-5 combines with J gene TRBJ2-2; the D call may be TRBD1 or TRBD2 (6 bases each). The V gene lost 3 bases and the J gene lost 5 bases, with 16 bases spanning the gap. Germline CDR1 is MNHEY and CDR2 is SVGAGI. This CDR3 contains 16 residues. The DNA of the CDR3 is TGTGCCAGCAGTTATCATCGGGGGCCTAGTACCGGGGAGCTGTTTTTT. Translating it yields CASSYHRGPSTGELFF.

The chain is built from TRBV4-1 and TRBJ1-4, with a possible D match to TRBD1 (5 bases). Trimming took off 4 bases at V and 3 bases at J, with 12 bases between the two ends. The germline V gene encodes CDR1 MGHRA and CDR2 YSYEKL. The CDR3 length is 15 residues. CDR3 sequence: CASSPRQGPNEKLFF. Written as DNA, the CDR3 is TGCGCCAGCAGCCCCCGTCAGGGCCCTAATGAAAAACTGTTTTTT.

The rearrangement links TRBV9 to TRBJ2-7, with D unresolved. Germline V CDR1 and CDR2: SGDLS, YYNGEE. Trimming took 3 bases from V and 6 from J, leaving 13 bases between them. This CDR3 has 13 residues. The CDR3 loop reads CASSAPSESEQYF. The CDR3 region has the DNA TGTGCCAGCAGCGCCCCCTCGGAGTCCGAGCAGTACTTC.

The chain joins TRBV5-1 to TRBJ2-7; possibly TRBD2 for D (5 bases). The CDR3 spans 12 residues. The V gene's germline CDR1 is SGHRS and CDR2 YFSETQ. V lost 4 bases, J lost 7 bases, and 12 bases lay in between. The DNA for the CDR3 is TGCGCCAGCAGCCGCGACGGGGATGAGCAGTACTTC. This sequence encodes CASSRDGDEQYF.

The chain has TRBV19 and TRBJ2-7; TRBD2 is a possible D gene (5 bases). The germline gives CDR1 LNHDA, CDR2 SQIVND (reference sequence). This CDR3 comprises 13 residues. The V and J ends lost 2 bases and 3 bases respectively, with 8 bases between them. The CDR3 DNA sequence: TGTGCCAGTAGTATAAACGAGGGCTACGAGCAGTACTTC. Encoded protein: CASSINEGYEQYF.